This T cell receptor beta chain stems from a study of T-cell memory formation after mild COVID-19. Each CDR3 protein is one row after TCRdb ran MiXCR on the 5' RACE reads. This sample carries over 450,000 distinct CDR3 sequences, 20% of them seen once, and the ten largest clones take roughly an eighth. This receptor was taken from an adult woman who had mild COVID-19 (a few samples of this study predate the infection). Cell type and time point are not known. The sample taken for sequencing was PBMCs or a T cell subset sorted from them (not recorded which).

This CDR3 reads CASSLAASQPQHF. CDR3 coding DNA: TGTGCCAGCAGTTTAGCAGCTTCGCAGCCCCAGCATTTT. This chain links TRBV27 with TRBJ1-5, with D unclear. This CDR3 comprises 13 residues. Trimming left V 2 bases short and J 7 bases short, with 9 bases between. Germline V gene data show CDR1 as MNHEY and CDR2 as SMNVEV (reference sequence).